The present T cell receptor beta chain was sequenced within a study of T cell responses to AZD1222 COVID-19 vaccine. Study observations and caveats: Targets within unmutated variant regions were reportedly found for nearly half of spike-specific TCRs. Seropositive status at baseline applied to only six AZD1222 recipients. Clonal diversity was possibly underestimated; the donors were predominantly white British and more often female.

With V trimmed by 8 bases and J by 2 bases, 7 bases remained unmatched. Germline CDR1 is WSHSY and CDR2 is SAAADI. This CDR3 has 14 residues. Data came from immunoSEQ multiplex PCR; TCRdb stores just in-frame clones and leaves some out. The sample contains fewer than 70,000 clones, about 87% of which appear only once. This clone was observed once. The antigen remains undetermined. Sequencing was performed on peripheral blood, taken on day 0 of AZD1222 vaccination. The chain links TRBV10-2 to TRBJ2-7; TRBD2 agrees at 9 bases. The clonotype was recovered from an adult in good health. The CDR3 nucleotides read TGCGCCAGCCAGCGGGGGGCAAGAGCCTACGAGCAGTACTTC. Translating it yields CASQRGARAYEQYF.